The clone carrying this T cell receptor beta chain was counted once. This specimen comes from a study of shared clonotypes between healthy human individuals. Terminally differentiated effector memory CD45RA+ cells were excluded by CCR7 positive selection of CD45RO-negative cells. Germline CDR1 reads ENHRY; CDR2 reads SYGVKD. CDR3 length: 11 amino acids. V shed 10 bases and J shed 1 base, with 7 bases lying between them. TCRdb's table, derived via immunoSEQ multiplex PCR, lists solely in-frame clones and lacks some. The sample carries around 2.1 million clones, about 93% recorded once. Sequencing was performed on naive CD8+ T cells from PBMCs. V usage is TRBV10-3 and J usage is TRBJ1-1, with D unresolved. This TCR was recovered from a man younger than 35 in good health. Some clones in this sample may be carry-over from other donors' samples. The CDR3 DNA reads as TGTGCCACCTTTTGGAACACTGAAGCTTTCTTT. This gives the protein CATFWNTEAFF.